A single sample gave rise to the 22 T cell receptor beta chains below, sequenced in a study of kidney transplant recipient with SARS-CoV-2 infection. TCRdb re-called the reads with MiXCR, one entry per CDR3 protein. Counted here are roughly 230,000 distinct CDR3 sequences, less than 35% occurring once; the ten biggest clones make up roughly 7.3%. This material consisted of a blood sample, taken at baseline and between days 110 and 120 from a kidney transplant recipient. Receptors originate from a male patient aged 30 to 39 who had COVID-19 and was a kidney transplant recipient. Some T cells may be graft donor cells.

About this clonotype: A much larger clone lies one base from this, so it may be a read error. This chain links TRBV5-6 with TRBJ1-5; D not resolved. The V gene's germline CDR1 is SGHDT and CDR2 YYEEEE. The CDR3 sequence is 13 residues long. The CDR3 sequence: CANSLDLNQPQHF. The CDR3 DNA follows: TGTGCCAACAGCTTGGACCTAAATCAGCCCCAGCATTTT.

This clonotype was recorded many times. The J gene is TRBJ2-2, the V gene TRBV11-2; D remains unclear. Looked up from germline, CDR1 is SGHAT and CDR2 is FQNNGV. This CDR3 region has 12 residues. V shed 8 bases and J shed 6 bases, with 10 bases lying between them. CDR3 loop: CASSSEAGELFF. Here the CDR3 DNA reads TGTGCCAGCTCCTCTGAGGCCGGGGAGCTGTTTTTT.

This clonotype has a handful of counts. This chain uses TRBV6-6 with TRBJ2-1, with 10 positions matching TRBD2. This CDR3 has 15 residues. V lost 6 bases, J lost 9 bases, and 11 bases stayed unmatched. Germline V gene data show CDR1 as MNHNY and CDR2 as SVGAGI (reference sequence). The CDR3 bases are TGTGCCAGCAGGCAAGCGGGAGGGAGGAGTAGTGAGCAGTTCTTC. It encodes CASRQAGGRSSEQFF.

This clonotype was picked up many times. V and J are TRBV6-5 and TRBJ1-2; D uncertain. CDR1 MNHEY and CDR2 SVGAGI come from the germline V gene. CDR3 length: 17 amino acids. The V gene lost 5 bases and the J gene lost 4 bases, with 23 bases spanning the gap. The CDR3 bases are TGTGCCAGCAGTCTTCGTTTAGGTGGGAGAAAGACCTATGGCTACACCTTC. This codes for CASSLRLGGRKTYGYTF.

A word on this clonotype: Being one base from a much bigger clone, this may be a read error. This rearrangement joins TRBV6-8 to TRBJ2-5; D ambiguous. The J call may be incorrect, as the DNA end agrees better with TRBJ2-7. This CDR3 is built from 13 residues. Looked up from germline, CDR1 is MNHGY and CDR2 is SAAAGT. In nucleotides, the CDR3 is TGTGCCAGCAGTTTCTCAAGGCGGAACGAGCAGTACTTC. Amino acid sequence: CASSFSRRNEQYF.

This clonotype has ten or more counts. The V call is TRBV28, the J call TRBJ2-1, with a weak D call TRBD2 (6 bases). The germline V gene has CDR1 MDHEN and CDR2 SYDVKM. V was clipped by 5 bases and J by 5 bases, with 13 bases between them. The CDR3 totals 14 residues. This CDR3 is CASSLSGYNNEQFF. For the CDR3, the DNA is TGTGCCAGCAGTCTTAGCGGATATAACAATGAGCAGTTCTTC.

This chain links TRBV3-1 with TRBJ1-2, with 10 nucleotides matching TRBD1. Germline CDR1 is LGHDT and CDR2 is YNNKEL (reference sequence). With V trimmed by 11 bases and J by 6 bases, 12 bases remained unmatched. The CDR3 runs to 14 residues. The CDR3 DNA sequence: TGTGCCGACAGCCAGGTCGGACAGGGGGATGGCTACACCTTC. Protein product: CADSQVGQGDGYTF.

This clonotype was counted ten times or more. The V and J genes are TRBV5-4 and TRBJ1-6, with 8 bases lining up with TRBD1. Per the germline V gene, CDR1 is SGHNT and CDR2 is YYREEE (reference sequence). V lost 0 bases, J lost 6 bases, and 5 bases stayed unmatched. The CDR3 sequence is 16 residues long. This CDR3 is CASSLGDRIPNSPLHF. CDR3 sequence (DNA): TGTGCCAGCAGCTTGGGGGACAGGATTCCTAATTCACCCCTCCACTTT.

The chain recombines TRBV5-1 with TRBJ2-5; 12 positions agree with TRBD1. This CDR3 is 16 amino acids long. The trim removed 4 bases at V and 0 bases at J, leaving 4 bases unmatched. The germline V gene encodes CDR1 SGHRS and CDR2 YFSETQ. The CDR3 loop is CASSGGTGGYQETQYF. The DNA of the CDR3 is TGCGCCAGCAGCGGCGGGACAGGGGGCTACCAAGAGACCCAGTACTTC. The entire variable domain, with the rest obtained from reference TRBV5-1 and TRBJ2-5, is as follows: KAGVTQTPRYLIKTRGQQVTLSCSPISGHRSVSWYQQTPGQGLQFLFEYFSETQRNKGNFPGRFSGRQFSNSRSEMNVSTLELGDSALYLCASSGGTGGYQETQYFGPGTRLLVL.

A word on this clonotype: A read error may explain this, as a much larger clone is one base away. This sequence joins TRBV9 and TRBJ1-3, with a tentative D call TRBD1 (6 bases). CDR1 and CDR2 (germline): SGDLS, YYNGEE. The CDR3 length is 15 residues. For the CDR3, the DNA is TGTGCCAGCAGCGCTGGACAGCTTCTAGGAAGCACCATATATTTT. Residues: CASSAGQLLGSTIYF.

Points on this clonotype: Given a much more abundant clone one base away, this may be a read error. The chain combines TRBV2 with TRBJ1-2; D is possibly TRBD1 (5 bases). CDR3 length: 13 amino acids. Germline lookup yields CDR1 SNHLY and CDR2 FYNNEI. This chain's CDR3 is CACSLTELYGYTF. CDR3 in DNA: TGTGCCTGCAGTTTGACAGAGCTCTATGGCTACACCTTC.

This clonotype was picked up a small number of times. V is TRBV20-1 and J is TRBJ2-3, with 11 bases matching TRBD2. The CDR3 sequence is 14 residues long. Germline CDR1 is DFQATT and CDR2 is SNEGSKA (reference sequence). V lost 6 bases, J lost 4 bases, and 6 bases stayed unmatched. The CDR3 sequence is CSAARLAGSDTQYF. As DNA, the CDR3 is TGCAGTGCCGCCCGACTAGCGGGATCAGATACGCAGTATTTT.

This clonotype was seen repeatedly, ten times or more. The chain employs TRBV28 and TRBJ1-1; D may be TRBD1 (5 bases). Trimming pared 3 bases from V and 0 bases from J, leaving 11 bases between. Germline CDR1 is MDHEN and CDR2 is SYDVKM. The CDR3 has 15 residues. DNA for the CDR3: TGTGCCAGCAGTTTCAAGGGACGGATGAACACTGAAGCTTTCTTT. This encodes CASSFKGRMNTEAFF.

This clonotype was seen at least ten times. As DNA, the CDR3 is TGCGCCAGCAGTGACCAAGGGATCGAGACCCAGTACTTC. As protein: CASSDQGIETQYF. The V and J genes are TRBV10-1 and TRBJ2-5, with unresolved D. This CDR3 is built from 13 residues. In germline, CDR1 is WNHNN, CDR2 SYGVQD (reference sequence). V lost 3 bases and J 5 bases, leaving 10 bases between the germline ends.

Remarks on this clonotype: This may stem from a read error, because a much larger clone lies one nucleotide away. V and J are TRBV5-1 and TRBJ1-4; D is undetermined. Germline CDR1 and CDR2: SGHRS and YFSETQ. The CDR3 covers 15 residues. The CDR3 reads CASGLSPVSNEKLFF. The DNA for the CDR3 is TGCGCCAGCGGCTTAAGCCCGGTCTCTAATGAAAAACTGTTTTTT. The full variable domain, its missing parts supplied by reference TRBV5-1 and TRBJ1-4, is KAGVTQTPRYLIKTRGQQVTLSCSPISGHRSVSWYQQTPGQGLQFLFEYFSETQRNKGNFPGRFSGRQFSNSRSEMNVSTLELGDSALYLCASGLSPVSNEKLFFGSGTQLSVL.

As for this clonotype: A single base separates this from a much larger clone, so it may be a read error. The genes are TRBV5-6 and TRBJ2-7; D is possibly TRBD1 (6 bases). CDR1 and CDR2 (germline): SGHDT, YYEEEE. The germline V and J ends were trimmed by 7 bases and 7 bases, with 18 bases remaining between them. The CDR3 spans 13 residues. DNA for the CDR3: TGTGCCAGCCGTAGAGAGGGGGTGGATGAGCAGTACTTC. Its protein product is CASRREGVDEQYF.

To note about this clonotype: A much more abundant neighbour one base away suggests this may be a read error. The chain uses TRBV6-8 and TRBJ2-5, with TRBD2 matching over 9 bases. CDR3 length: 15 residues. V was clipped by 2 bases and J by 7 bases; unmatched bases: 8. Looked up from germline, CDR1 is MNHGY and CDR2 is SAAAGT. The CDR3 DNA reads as TGTGCCAGCAGTTACGGGACTAGCAGAAGGGGGACCCAGTACTTC. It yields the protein CASSYGTSRRGTQYF.

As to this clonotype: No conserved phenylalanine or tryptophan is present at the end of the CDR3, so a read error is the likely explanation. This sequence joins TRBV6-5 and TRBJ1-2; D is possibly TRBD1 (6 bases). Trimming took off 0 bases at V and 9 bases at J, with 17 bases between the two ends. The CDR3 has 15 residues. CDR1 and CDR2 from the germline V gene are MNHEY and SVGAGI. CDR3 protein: CASSYSGGQVASYTS. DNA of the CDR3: TGTGCCAGCAGTTACTCGGGGGGGCAAGTAGCTAGCTACACCTCC.

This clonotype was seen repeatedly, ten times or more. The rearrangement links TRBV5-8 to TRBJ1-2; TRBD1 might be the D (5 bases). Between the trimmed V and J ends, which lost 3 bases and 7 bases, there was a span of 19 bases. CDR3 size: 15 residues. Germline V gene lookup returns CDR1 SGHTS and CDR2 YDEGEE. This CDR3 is CASSSLGAFTRGYTF. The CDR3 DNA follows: TGTGCCAGCAGCTCCTTAGGGGCCTTTACCCGTGGCTACACCTTC.

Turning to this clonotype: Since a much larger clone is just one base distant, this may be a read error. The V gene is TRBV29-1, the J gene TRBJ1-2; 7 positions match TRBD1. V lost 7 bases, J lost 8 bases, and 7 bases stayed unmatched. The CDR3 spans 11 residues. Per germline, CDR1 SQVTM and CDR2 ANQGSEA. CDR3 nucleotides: TGCAGCGCCGACAGGGTCTGGGGCTACACCTTC. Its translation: CSADRVWGYTF.

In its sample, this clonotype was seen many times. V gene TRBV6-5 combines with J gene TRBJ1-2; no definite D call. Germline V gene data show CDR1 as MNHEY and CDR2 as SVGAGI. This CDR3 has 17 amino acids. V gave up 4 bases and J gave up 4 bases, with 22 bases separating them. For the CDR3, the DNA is TGTGCCAGCAGTTGGGAACTGCCTTACGGAAAGACCTATGGCTACACCTTC. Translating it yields CASSWELPYGKTYGYTF.

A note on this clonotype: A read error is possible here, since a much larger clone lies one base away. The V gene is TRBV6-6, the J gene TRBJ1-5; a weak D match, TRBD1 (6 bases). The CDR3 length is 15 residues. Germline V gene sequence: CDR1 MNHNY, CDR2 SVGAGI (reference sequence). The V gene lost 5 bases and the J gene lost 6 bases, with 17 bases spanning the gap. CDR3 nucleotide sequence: TGTGCCAGCAGTCGATACGGACAGATCGGTCAGCCCCAGCATTTT. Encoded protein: CASSRYGQIGQPQHF.